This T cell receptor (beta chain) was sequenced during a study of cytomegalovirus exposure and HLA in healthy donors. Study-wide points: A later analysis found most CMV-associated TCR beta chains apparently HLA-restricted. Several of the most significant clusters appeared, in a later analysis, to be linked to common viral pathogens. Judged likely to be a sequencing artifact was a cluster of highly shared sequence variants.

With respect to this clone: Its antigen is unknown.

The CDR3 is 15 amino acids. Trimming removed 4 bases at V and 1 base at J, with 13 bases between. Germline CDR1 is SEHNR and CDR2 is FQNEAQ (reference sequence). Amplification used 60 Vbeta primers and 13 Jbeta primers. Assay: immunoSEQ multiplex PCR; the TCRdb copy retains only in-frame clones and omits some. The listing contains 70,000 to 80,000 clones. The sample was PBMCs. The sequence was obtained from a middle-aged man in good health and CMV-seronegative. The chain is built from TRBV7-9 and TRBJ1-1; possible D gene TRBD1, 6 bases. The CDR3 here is CASSSLAGANTEAFF. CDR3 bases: TGTGCCAGCAGCTCCTTGGCAGGGGCGAACACTGAAGCTTTCTTT.